This T cell receptor beta chain was sequenced during a study of blood T cells in healthy people across ages. This clonotype turned up a few times. A sample-barcoded 5' primer and a J-beta primer mix were used in a second PCR of roughly 7 to 11 cycles. From the 5' RACE reads, TCRdb called clonotypes with MiXCR, one entry per CDR3 protein. Among hundreds of thousands of distinct CDR3 sequences listed, 35% to 40% were seen once. The V gene lost 0 bases and the J gene lost 1 base, with 4 bases spanning the gap. Germline V lookup: CDR1 MGHRA, CDR2 YSYEKL. The CDR3 extends over 15 amino acids. The TCR sequence derives from a man aged 18 to 30 in good health. The sample was blood. The chain recombines TRBV4-1 with TRBJ2-6; no clear D. CDR3 residues: CASSQEGSGANVLTF. As DNA, the CDR3 is TGCGCCAGCAGCCAAGAGGGATCTGGGGCCAACGTCCTGACTTTC.